This T cell receptor beta chain was recovered during a study of regulatory T cells in long-lasting Graves disease. As for this clonotype: A read error may produce the germline difference seen at one junction end.

The CDR3 extends over 17 amino acids. The germline V gene encodes CDR1 LNHNV and CDR2 YYDKDF (reference sequence). CDR3 regions were amplified by Arm-PCR using iRepertoire HTBI primers to build TCR beta libraries. TCRdb re-called the multiplex PCR reads with MiXCR, one entry per CDR3 protein. The data hold 360,000 or so distinct CDR3 sequences, with approximately 15% observed a single time. Time point given: newly diagnosed GD, antithyroid drugs for less than 3 months. PBMCs were the source of the RNA used for TCR sequencing. Diagnosing Graves' disease relied on the American Thyroid Association guidelines. These data also formed part of another study, on T cells in Graves' hyperthyroidism and ophthalmopathy.

The clonotype originates from a man between 40 and 49 years old with Graves disease. The starting material was peripheral blood mononuclear cells (PBMCs), obtained at new diagnosis, from a patient treated with antithyroid drugs. The chain carries TRBV15 and TRBJ2-1; D tentatively reads TRBD1 or TRBD2 (6 bases each). CDR3 in amino acids: CATSRDRGTTSYNEQLF. CDR3 coding DNA: TGTGCCACCAGCAGAGATCGGGGGACAACGTCCTACAATGAGCAGCTCTTC. Variable domain in full (rest from reference TRBV15 and TRBJ2-1): DAMVIQNPRYQVTQFGKPVTLSCSQTLNHNVMYWYQQKSSQAPKLLFHYYDKDFNNEADTPDNFQSRRPNTSFCFLDIRSPGLGDTAMYLCATSRDRGTTSYNEQLFGPGTRLTVL.